This TCR beta chain stems from a study of T cell responses to AZD1222 COVID-19 vaccine. In germline, CDR1 is SGHNT, CDR2 YYREEE (reference sequence). This CDR3 spans 19 amino acids. V lost 0 bases, J lost 0 bases, and 19 bases lay in between. Generated by immunoSEQ multiplex PCR, the TCRdb table keeps only in-frame clones and is missing some. The repertoire holds over 95,000 clones, with more than 90% as singletons. V gene TRBV5-4 combines with J gene TRBJ1-3, with D tentatively TRBD1 (5 bases). This receptor was obtained from an adult in good health. The sequenced sample was peripheral blood, obtained on day 0 of AZD1222 vaccination. The CDR3 is CASSLAGRGGFISGNTIYF. The CDR3 DNA reads TGTGCCAGCAGCTTGGCGGGACGCGGAGGATTTATCTCTGGAAACACCATATATTTT.